The sample holds a few counts of the clone carrying this T cell receptor (beta chain). Antigen: not known. Germline assignment: CDR1 MDHEN and CDR2 SYDVKM. The CDR3 loop spans 14 amino acids. The V end was cut by 2 bases, the J end by 6 bases, with 14 bases between. This entry is derived from a study of T cells after yellow fever vaccination. Study-wide results and limits: Secondary responses were weaker yet peaked faster, day 5 versus 15. It was a small share of clonotypes that appeared in both CD4 and CD8 compartments.

MiXCR was run by TCRdb on the 5' RACE reads, yielding one entry per CDR3 protein. The table records under 300,000 distinct CDR3 sequences, about 7% of them present only once. This chain links TRBV28 with TRBJ2-7; TRBD2 might be the D (7 bases). The clonotype comes from a man aged 30 to 39 who received the YFV17D yellow fever vaccine. The sample was CD4+ T cells sorted from PBMCs, taken on the day of the yellow fever booster vaccination. In DNA form, the CDR3 reads TGTGCCAGCAGTTTAGCGGGGGCGCTTCCCGAGCAGTACTTC. This sequence encodes CASSLAGALPEQYF.